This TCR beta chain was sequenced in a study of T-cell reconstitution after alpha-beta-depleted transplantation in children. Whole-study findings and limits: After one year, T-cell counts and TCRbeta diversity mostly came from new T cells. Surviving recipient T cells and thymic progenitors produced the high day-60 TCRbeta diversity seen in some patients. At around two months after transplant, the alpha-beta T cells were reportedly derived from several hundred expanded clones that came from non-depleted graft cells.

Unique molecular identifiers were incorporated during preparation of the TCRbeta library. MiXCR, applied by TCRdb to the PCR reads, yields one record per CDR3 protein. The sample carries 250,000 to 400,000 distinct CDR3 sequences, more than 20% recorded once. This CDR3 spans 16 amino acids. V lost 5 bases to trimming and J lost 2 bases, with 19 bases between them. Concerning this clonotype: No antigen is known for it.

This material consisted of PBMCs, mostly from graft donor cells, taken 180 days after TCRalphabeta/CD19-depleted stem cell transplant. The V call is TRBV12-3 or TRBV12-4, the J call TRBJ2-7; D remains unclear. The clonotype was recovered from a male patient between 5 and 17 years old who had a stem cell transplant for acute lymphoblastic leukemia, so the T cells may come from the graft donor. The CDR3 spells CASSPDAHYGTYEQYF. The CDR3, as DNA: TGTGCCAGCAGTCCCGACGCCCACTACGGCACCTACGAGCAGTACTTC.